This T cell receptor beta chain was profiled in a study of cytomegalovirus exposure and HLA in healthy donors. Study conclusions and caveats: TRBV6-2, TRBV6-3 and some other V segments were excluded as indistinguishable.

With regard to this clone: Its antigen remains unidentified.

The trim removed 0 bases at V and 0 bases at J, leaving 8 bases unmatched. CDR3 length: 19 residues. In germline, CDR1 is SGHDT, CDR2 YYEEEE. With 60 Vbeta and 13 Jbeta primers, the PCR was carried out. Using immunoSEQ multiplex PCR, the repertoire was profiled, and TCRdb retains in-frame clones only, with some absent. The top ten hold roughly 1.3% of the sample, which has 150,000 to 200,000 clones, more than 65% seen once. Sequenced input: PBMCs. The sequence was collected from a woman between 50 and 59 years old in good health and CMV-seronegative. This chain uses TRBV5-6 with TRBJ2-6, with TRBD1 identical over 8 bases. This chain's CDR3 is CASSLDGTGGLSGANVLTF. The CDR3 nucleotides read TGTGCCAGCAGCTTGGATGGGACAGGTGGCCTCTCTGGGGCCAACGTCCTGACTTTC.